Sequencing of this T cell receptor (beta chain) was carried out in a study of T-cell memory formation after mild COVID-19. A remark on this clonotype: The antigen is not known.

Whole-study results and caveats: While clones contracting from day 15 to 85 were balanced between CD4 and CD8, later expanders leaned CD4+. Within pre-infection memory, some responding clones were found, suggesting cross-reactive memory joined.

Germline CDR1 is LGHNA and CDR2 is YNFKEQ. J gave up 4 bases and V 5 bases, and 15 bases lay outside the gene matches. This CDR3 comprises 18 residues. 5'RACE primed from the constant segment yielded TCR alpha and TCR beta cDNA libraries bearing sample barcodes and UMIs. TCRdb analysed the 5' RACE reads with MiXCR anew, one entry per CDR3 protein. Of a few hundred thousand distinct CDR3 sequences listed, 15% are singletons. The sequenced sample was PBMCs or a T cell subset sorted from them (not recorded which). The chain links TRBV4-2 to TRBJ2-1; 9 bases are shared with TRBD1. The TCR comes from a man aged 18 to 29 who had mild COVID-19 (a few samples of this study predate the infection). Cell type and time point are not known. The CDR3, as DNA: TGTGCCAGCAGCACTCGCCCTTCGAGGACAGGGGATTACAATGAGCAGTTCTTC. Residues: CASSTRPSRTGDYNEQFF.